Listed here are 18 T cell receptor beta chains from one sample, sequenced in a study of shared clonotypes between healthy human individuals. Positively selected for CCR7, the CD45RO-negative cells used as naive CD8 cells excluded terminally differentiated effector memory CD45RA+ cells. Method: immunoSEQ multiplex PCR; TCRdb's copy keeps in-frame clones and lacks some. The sample has about 2.2 million clones; 93% are singletons. The specimen sequenced was naive CD8+ T cells from PBMCs. All receptors come from a man aged 18 to 35 in good health. Some clones in this sample may be carry-over from other donors' samples.

Comments on this clone: Other nucleotide sequences from this sample produce the same CDR3. The rearrangement links TRBV27 to TRBJ2-7; D tentatively reads TRBD1 or TRBD2 (5 bases each). The CDR3 runs 16 residues. CDR1 and CDR2 (germline): MNHEY, SMNVEV (reference sequence). V was pared by 0 bases and J by 0 bases, with 12 bases between. The CDR3 is CASSLSSGTVSYEQYF. The CDR3 nucleotides are TGTGCCAGCAGTTTATCTTCCGGGACGGTCTCCTACGAGCAGTACTTC.

The V gene is TRBV2, the J gene TRBJ2-1; TRBD1 aligns across 8 bases. J lost 3 bases, V lost 5 bases, and 9 bases had no gene match. Germline V CDR1 and CDR2: SNHLY, FYNNEI. The CDR3 sequence is 16 residues long. Here the CDR3 DNA reads TGTGCCAGCAGTCTTTATGACAGGGGCTACTACAATGAGCAGTTCTTC. As protein: CASSLYDRGYYNEQFF.

With regard to this clone: This sample also contains other DNA sequences that code for the same CDR3. The V call is TRBV5-6, the J call TRBJ1-1; D remains ambiguous. The germline gives CDR1 SGHDT, CDR2 YYEEEE. The CDR3 extends over 13 amino acids. Trimming took off 4 bases at V and 5 bases at J, with 12 bases between the two ends. This CDR3 reads CASSLGRGTEAFF. The CDR3 DNA reads TGTGCCAGCAGCCTGGGGAGAGGGACTGAAGCTTTCTTT.

The chain recombines TRBV19 with TRBJ2-7, with 7 bases matching TRBD1. Trimming took 7 bases from V and 4 from J; bases not matched to a gene: 10. The germline CDR1 and CDR2 sequences are LNHDA and SQIVND (reference sequence). The length of the CDR3 is 14 residues. The CDR3 region has the DNA TGTGCCAGTACCACCGACCGGGACAGTTACGAGCAGTACTTC. Amino acid sequence: CASTTDRDSYEQYF. Supplemented by reference TRBV19 and TRBJ2-7, the full variable domain reads DGGITQSPKYLFRKEGQNVTLSCEQNLNHDAMYWYRQDPGQGLRLIYYSQIVNDFQKGDIAEGYSVSREKKESFPLTVTSAQKNPTAFYLCASTTDRDSYEQYFGPGTRLTVT.

The rearrangement uses TRBV13 and TRBJ2-2; D is possibly TRBD2 (5 bases). Per the germline V gene, CDR1 is PRHDT and CDR2 is FYEKMQ (reference sequence). The V end was cut by 5 bases, the J end by 5 bases, with 9 bases between. This CDR3 has 13 amino acids. CDR3 region: CASSAPGTGELFF. CDR3 DNA sequence: TGTGCCAGCAGCGCACCGGGAACCGGGGAGCTGTTTTTT.

The V call is TRBV7-9, the J call TRBJ1-1; the D gene is possibly TRBD1 (6 bases). Germline V CDR1 and CDR2: SEHNR, FQNEAQ (reference sequence). The V gene lost 3 bases and the J gene lost 4 bases, with 15 bases spanning the gap. CDR3 length equals 15 residues. The CDR3 sequence is CASSFGRGRSTEAFF. The CDR3 region has the DNA TGTGCCAGCAGCTTTGGTCGGGGGCGCAGCACTGAAGCTTTCTTT.

There are a few counts of this clone. V usage is TRBV2 and J usage is TRBJ2-7, with 7 bases identical to TRBD2. The V gene end was trimmed by 6 bases and the J gene end by 2 bases; junction bases not matched to a gene: 7. This CDR3 comprises 14 residues. Germline CDR1 is SNHLY and CDR2 is FYNNEI. As DNA, the CDR3 is TGTGCCAGCAGACCGGGACTATCAACCTACGAGCAGTACTTC. Translated: CASRPGLSTYEQYF.

The genes are TRBV6-6 and TRBJ1-2; the match to TRBD1 covers 9 bases. Germline lookup yields CDR1 MNHNY and CDR2 SVGAGI (reference sequence). This CDR3 spans 13 amino acids. The V and J ends lost 5 bases and 6 bases, in that order; junction bases with no gene match: 4. CDR3 region: CASSDRDRDGYTF. The CDR3 nucleotides read TGTGCCAGCAGTGACCGGGACAGGGATGGCTACACCTTC.

Points on this clone: The DNA is left out, because the CDR3 cannot be placed on it with certainty; the CDR3 is given as TCRdb lists it. The rearrangement links TRBV15 to TRBJ2-1; the table gives TRBD2 as D, unverified against the DNA. Germline V gives CDR1 LNHNV, CDR2 YYDKDF (reference sequence). The CDR3 is made up of 24 amino acids, end residues included. The CDR3 sequence: CATSRDFGAGAGLAGERGYNEQFF.

This rearrangement joins TRBV29-1 to TRBJ2-7; 7 nucleotides line up with TRBD1. Germline-derived CDR1 and CDR2 are SQVTM and ANQGSEA. J lost 7 bases, V lost 6 bases, and 15 bases had no gene match. The CDR3 loop spans 14 amino acids. As DNA, the CDR3 is TGCAGCGTAGTGGACAGGACACCCTCGAGGGAGCAGTACTTC. Translated, it gives CSVVDRTPSREQYF.

The rearrangement joins TRBV27 to TRBJ2-7; 9 bases fit TRBD1. Germline V gene sequence: CDR1 MNHEY, CDR2 SMNVEV (reference sequence). V lost 8 bases, J lost 5 bases, and 10 bases stayed unmatched. The CDR3 is made up of 14 amino acids. For the CDR3, the DNA is TGTGCCAGCCAACATGGGGACAGGGTGGACGAGCAGTACTTC. It encodes CASQHGDRVDEQYF.

V and J are TRBV7-9 and TRBJ2-2, with D possibly TRBD2 on 5 matching bases. Germline V CDR1 and CDR2: SEHNR, FQNEAQ (reference sequence). V was trimmed by 0 bases and J by 0 bases, leaving 8 bases between them. The CDR3 totals 16 residues. The CDR3 loop is CASSLADFPNTGELFF. The CDR3, as DNA: TGTGCCAGCAGCTTAGCGGACTTTCCGAACACCGGGGAGCTGTTTTTT.

Details on this clone: Distinct nucleotide sequences in the sample also encode this CDR3. The J gene is TRBJ2-2, the V gene TRBV5-4; no clear D. Germline V gene data show CDR1 as SGHNT and CDR2 as YYREEE (reference sequence). V lost 2 bases and J 7 bases, leaving 6 bases between the germline ends. This CDR3 has 12 amino acids. CDR3 in amino acids: CASSFPGGELFF. The CDR3 DNA reads as TGTGCCAGCAGCTTTCCCGGCGGGGAGCTGTTTTTT.

The chain carries TRBV13 and TRBJ1-1; D not resolved. CDR3 size: 15 residues. Deletions cut 0 bases from V and 5 bases from J, with 13 bases between. CDR1 and CDR2 from the germline V gene are PRHDT and FYEKMQ (reference sequence). CDR3: CASSLGLRIGTEAFF. Written as DNA, the CDR3 is TGTGCCAGCAGCTTAGGCCTCAGGATTGGGACTGAAGCTTTCTTT.

The chain employs TRBV28 and TRBJ2-4; no reliable D call. The CDR3 spans 14 residues. V gave up 7 bases and J gave up 0 bases, with 10 bases separating them. CDR1 is MDHEN, CDR2 SYDVKM, per germline. CDR3 sequence reads: CASTYSLAKNIQYF. The CDR3 bases are TGTGCCAGCACCTACAGCTTAGCCAAAAACATTCAGTACTTC.

V and J are TRBV29-1 and TRBJ2-3, with TRBD2 matching 12 bases. This CDR3 has 13 residues. The germline V gene has CDR1 SQVTM and CDR2 ANQGSEA. J was trimmed by 5 bases and V by 7 bases; bases with no gene match: 4. The CDR3, as DNA: TGCAGCGCTCTAGCGGGAGGGCAAGATACGCAGTATTTT. This codes for CSALAGGQDTQYF.

The chain couples TRBV19 to TRBJ1-4, with D perhaps matching TRBD1 (5 bases). The germline CDR1 and CDR2 sequences are LNHDA and SQIVND (reference sequence). With 2 bases removed from V and 4 bases from J, the gap between germline ends came to 8 bases. This CDR3 contains 14 residues. The CDR3 protein is CASSIWGLNEKLFF. The CDR3, as DNA: TGTGCCAGTAGTATATGGGGCCTTAATGAAAAACTGTTTTTT.

CDR3 protein: CASSPASRLTGELFF. The CDR3 region has the DNA TGTGCCAGCAGTCCCGCTTCGCGCCTCACCGGGGAGCTGTTTTTT. The gene calls are TRBV27 and TRBJ2-2; D gene ambiguous. The ends were cut back, 5 bases at V and 4 bases at J, with 14 bases in the middle. The CDR3 totals 15 residues. The germline V gene encodes CDR1 MNHEY and CDR2 SMNVEV (reference sequence).